The 6 T cell receptor beta chains listed next were all sequenced from one sample in a study of CD8 T cells in Susac syndrome. A quantity of roughly 0.5 to 1 ug RNA underwent reverse transcription using random hexamers. In TCRdb, the immunoSEQ multiplex PCR reads were re-called with MiXCR into one record per CDR3 protein. This sample has around 170,000 distinct CDR3 sequences; about 94% occur once, and the top ten carry approximately 0.1%. Sequencing used CD4+ T cells from PBMCs. All receptors derive from a human donor with Susac syndrome.

The rearrangement uses TRBV20-1 and TRBJ2-5; the match to TRBD2 covers 10 bases. V lost 4 bases to trimming and J lost 4 bases; unmatched junction nucleotides: 3. The CDR3 is made up of 13 amino acids. Germline loops: CDR1 DFQATT, CDR2 SNEGSKA (reference sequence). CDR3 sequence (DNA): TGCAGTGCTACTCGGACTAGCGGAGAGACCCAGTACTTC. Translating it yields CSATRTSGETQYF.

The rearrangement joins TRBV7-2 to TRBJ2-5, with D tentatively TRBD1 or TRBD2 (5 bases each). This CDR3 is 18 amino acids long. Germline CDR1 SGHTA, CDR2 FQGNSA. V was pared by 2 bases and J by 1 base, with 20 bases between. As DNA, the CDR3 is TGTGCCAGCAGCTTAAGTCTTTGGGACCGCACTCGCCAAGAGACCCAGTACTTC. Protein sequence: CASSLSLWDRTRQETQYF.

This clonotype appeared once. The V call is TRBV5-1, the J call TRBJ2-7; 8 nucleotides match TRBD1. Trimming removed 3 bases from V and 7 bases from J; junction bases left unmatched: 15. This CDR3 is built from 16 residues. Germline CDR1 and CDR2: SGHRS and YFSETQ. CDR3: CASSSSGTGLLGEQYF. The DNA for the CDR3 is TGCGCCAGCAGCTCATCCGGGACAGGTTTGCTGGGGGAGCAGTACTTC.

J is TRBJ2-3 and V is TRBV10-3; D uncertain. Trimming removed 0 bases from V and 7 bases from J, with 5 bases in between. Per germline, CDR1 ENHRY and CDR2 SYGVKD. The CDR3 length is 12 residues. CDR3 sequence reads: CAISESPNTQYF. In DNA, the CDR3 is TGTGCCATCAGTGAGTCACCGAATACGCAGTATTTT.

The J gene is TRBJ2-3, the V gene TRBV12-3 or TRBV12-4; D unclear. V was clipped by 3 bases and J by 0 bases, with 10 bases between them. This CDR3 is built from 15 residues. In DNA, the CDR3 is TGTGCCAGCAGTTTCATTCAGTCTAGCACAGATACGCAGTATTTT. Translated, it gives CASSFIQSSTDTQYF.

V is TRBV7-2 and J is TRBJ2-1, with D tentatively TRBD1 (5 bases). Looked up from germline, CDR1 is SGHTA and CDR2 is FQGNSA. The CDR3 has 15 amino acids. Trimming shortened V by 1 base and J by 1 base, and 8 bases separated the two germline ends. The CDR3 is CASSLDQGSYNEQFF. The CDR3 nucleotides are TGTGCCAGCAGCTTAGATCAGGGTTCCTACAATGAGCAGTTCTTC.